The 11 T cell receptor beta chains below all came from one sample that was sequenced in a study of blood T cells in healthy people across ages. Primed by a sample-barcoded 5' primer and a J-beta primer mix, a second PCR proceeded for about 7 to 11 cycles. One entry per CDR3 protein, called by TCRdb with MiXCR from the 5' RACE reads. The table shows about 1.4 million distinct CDR3 sequences, with around 59% occurring only once. Sequencing was performed on blood. The receptor source for this set is a man between 18 and 29 years old in good health.

The J gene is TRBJ2-3, the V gene TRBV6-5; D could derive from TRBD1 or TRBD2 (5 bases each). Germline values: CDR1 MNHEY, CDR2 SVGAGI. This CDR3 has 16 residues. The germline V and J ends were trimmed by 2 bases and 6 bases, with 18 bases remaining between them. CDR3 sequence (DNA): TGTGCCAGCAGTTACCATCCGGGACCAAAACCCGATACGCAGTATTTT. This sequence encodes CASSYHPGPKPDTQYF.

The chain links TRBV20-1 to TRBJ2-7; D gene ambiguous. The germline V gene encodes CDR1 DFQATT and CDR2 SNEGSKA (reference sequence). This CDR3 is built from 9 residues. The CDR3 spells CRGYYEQYF. The CDR3 region has the DNA TGCAGGGGGTACTACGAGCAGTACTTC.

V gene TRBV2 combines with J gene TRBJ2-3, with 12 bases matching TRBD2. This CDR3 comprises 16 residues. CDR1 is SNHLY and CDR2 is FYNNEI in the germline V gene. The V segment lost 8 bases and the J segment 2 bases; nucleotides outside the gene matches: 8. CDR3 sequence (DNA): TGTGCCAGCCACCTGAGGACTAGCGGGGCCACAGATACGCAGTATTTT. This translates into CASHLRTSGATDTQYF.

V gene TRBV29-1 combines with J gene TRBJ2-2; D is perhaps TRBD1 or TRBD2 (5 bases each). The V and J ends lost 6 bases and 1 base respectively, with 18 bases between them. The CDR3 has 16 amino acids. Germline CDR1 is SQVTM and CDR2 is ANQGSEA. The CDR3 DNA follows: TGCAGCGTCGAGGGACGGGATGGGGTGAACACCGGGGAGCTGTTTTTT. Translating gives CSVEGRDGVNTGELFF.

The rearrangement joins TRBV11-2 to TRBJ2-4, with 10 bases matching TRBD1. Germline trimming cut 5 bases from V and 3 bases from J; bases unmatched to any gene: 13. The germline CDR1 and CDR2 sequences are SGHAT and FQNNGV. CDR3 size: 18 residues. The CDR3 DNA sequence: TGTGCCAGCAGCCCTATCATCGACAGGGGGCGCGACAAAAACATTCAGTACTTC. This sequence encodes CASSPIIDRGRDKNIQYF.

The rearrangement links TRBV5-5 to TRBJ2-1; D is possibly TRBD1 (6 bases). The V end was cut by 2 bases, the J end by 5 bases, with 14 bases between. The V gene's germline CDR1 is SGHKS and CDR2 YYEKEE (reference sequence). This CDR3 has 15 amino acids. The CDR3 region has the DNA TGTGCCAGCAGCTTAACAGGGTTATACCACAATGAGCAGTTCTTC. Protein product: CASSLTGLYHNEQFF.

Only a few counts were recorded for this clonotype. This chain uses TRBV25-1 with TRBJ2-5; a weak D match, TRBD2 (5 bases). The DNA end lines up better with TRBJ2-7; the J call may be wrong. Germline V gene sequence: CDR1 MGHDK, CDR2 SYGVNS. This CDR3 is 14 amino acids long. The CDR3 loop is CASSDPGGEDEQYF. CDR3 DNA: TGTGCCAGCAGTGACCCAGGAGGAGAGGACGAGCAGTACTTC.

The chain carries TRBV5-1 and TRBJ2-7; 11 bases match TRBD2. TRBJ2-5 explains the end of the DNA better; the J call may be wrong. CDR3 length: 14 amino acids. The germline V gene encodes CDR1 SGHRS and CDR2 YFSETQ. Written as DNA, the CDR3 is TGCGCCACAGGCTCCGGACTAGCGGGAGAGACCCAGTACTTC. Encoded protein: CATGSGLAGETQYF.

The genes are TRBV6-5 and TRBJ2-1; D might be TRBD1 (6 bases). Per germline, CDR1 MNHEY and CDR2 SVGAGI. The CDR3 is 15 amino acids. V was cut by 5 bases and J by 6 bases, with 17 bases left in between. The CDR3 here is CASSPQGPGPNEQFF. CDR3 DNA: TGTGCCAGCAGTCCTCAGGGGCCAGGGCCCAATGAGCAGTTCTTC.

The chain is built from TRBV19 and TRBJ2-7; D may be TRBD1 (5 bases). The J call may be faulty, since TRBJ2-5 better matches the DNA end. The CDR3 length is 13 residues. The germline V gene encodes CDR1 LNHDA and CDR2 SQIVND (reference sequence). The chain's CDR3 is CASRLDTVGTQYF. DNA of the CDR3: TGTGCCAGTAGGCTGGACACGGTCGGGACCCAGTACTTC.

The rearrangement uses TRBV4-2 and TRBJ2-3; D is tentatively TRBD1 or TRBD2 (6 bases each). The CDR3 consists of 17 residues. V was shortened by 2 bases and J by 5 bases, with 20 bases between the two germline ends. Germline-derived CDR1 and CDR2 are LGHNA and YNFKEQ. The CDR3: CASSQNREVSRGDTQYF. In DNA form, the CDR3 reads TGTGCCAGCAGCCAAAACAGGGAGGTCAGTAGGGGAGATACGCAGTATTTT.